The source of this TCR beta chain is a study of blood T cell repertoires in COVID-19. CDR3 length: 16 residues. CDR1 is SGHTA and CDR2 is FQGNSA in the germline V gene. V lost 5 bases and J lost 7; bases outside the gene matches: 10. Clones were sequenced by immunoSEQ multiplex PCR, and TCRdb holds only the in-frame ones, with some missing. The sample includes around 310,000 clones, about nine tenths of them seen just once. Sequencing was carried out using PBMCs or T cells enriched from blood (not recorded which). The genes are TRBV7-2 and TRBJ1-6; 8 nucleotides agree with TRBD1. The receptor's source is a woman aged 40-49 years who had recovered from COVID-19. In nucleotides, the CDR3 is TGTGCCAGCAGCCCATTCGCTACAGGGGGAAATTCACCCCTCCACTTT. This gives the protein CASSPFATGGNSPLHF.